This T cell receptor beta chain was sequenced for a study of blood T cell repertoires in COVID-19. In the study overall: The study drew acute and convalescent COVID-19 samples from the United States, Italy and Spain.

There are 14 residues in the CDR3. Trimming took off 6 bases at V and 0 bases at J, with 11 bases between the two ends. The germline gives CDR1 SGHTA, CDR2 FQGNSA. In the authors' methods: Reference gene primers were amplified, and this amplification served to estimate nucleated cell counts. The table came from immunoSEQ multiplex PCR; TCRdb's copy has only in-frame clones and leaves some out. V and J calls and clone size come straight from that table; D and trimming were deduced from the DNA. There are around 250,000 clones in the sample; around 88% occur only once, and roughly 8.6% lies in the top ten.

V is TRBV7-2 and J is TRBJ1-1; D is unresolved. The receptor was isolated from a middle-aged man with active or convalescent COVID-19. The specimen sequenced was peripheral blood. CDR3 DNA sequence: TGTGCCAGCAGACGAGAGAGGTTGAACACTGAAGCTTTCTTT. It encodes CASRRERLNTEAFF.